Below are 20 T cell receptor beta chains sequenced from a single sample in a study of identifying expanded T cells in peripheral blood. Repertoires were generated with immunoSEQ multiplex PCR, while TCRdb's copy carries only in-frame clones and drops some. The table shows tens of thousands of clones, with 88% occurring only once. Sample: blood. All receptors come from a person between 18 and 75 years old in good health.

The J gene is TRBJ2-3, the V gene TRBV9; tentatively, D is TRBD1 (6 bases). The length of the CDR3 is 16 residues. V was clipped by 0 bases and J by 4 bases, with 15 bases between them. Germline assignment: CDR1 SGDLS and CDR2 YYNGEE. Here the CDR3 DNA reads TGTGCCAGCAGCGTAGACACAGGGCAAAGCGCAGATACGCAGTATTTT. Its protein is CASSVDTGQSADTQYF.

Turning to this clone: Other DNA sequences from this sample encode an identical CDR3 as well. The chain is built from TRBV4-2 and TRBJ2-1, with 13 bases that match TRBD2. Germline V gene data show CDR1 as LGHNA and CDR2 as YNFKEQ. V shed 1 base and J 7 bases; nucleotides not matched to a gene: 4. This CDR3 region has 16 residues. Written as DNA, the CDR3 is TGTGCCAGCAGCCAAGGGACTAGCGGGAGACGTAATGAGCAGTTCTTC. It codes for CASSQGTSGRRNEQFF.

This chain uses TRBV7-8 with TRBJ2-1; 13 nucleotides align to TRBD2. Germline lookup yields CDR1 SGHVS and CDR2 FQNEAQ. CDR3 length: 19 residues. The ends lost 6 bases at V and 3 bases at J; junction bases unmatched: 14. CDR3 sequence: CASSHWTSGRGGGYNEQFF. In DNA, the CDR3 is TGTGCCAGCAGTCACTGGACTAGCGGGAGAGGGGGAGGCTACAATGAGCAGTTCTTC.

This sequence joins TRBV19 and TRBJ1-4, with 10 bases matching TRBD1. Per the germline V gene, CDR1 is LNHDA and CDR2 is SQIVND (reference sequence). Trimming took 6 bases from V and 5 from J; bases not matched to a gene: 6. CDR3 length: 15 amino acids. The CDR3 nucleotides read TGTGCCAGTAGACCCCGGGACAGGGGAAATGAAAAACTGTTTTTT. Translating it yields CASRPRDRGNEKLFF. Looking up the rest from reference TRBV19 and TRBJ1-4 gives the full variable domain: DGGITQSPKYLFRKEGQNVTLSCEQNLNHDAMYWYRQDPGQGLRLIYYSQIVNDFQKGDIAEGYSVSREKKESFPLTVTSAQKNPTAFYLCASRPRDRGNEKLFFGSGTQLSVL.

This rearrangement joins TRBV5-1 to TRBJ2-1; 9 nucleotides line up with TRBD1. After removal of 4 bases from V and 2 bases from J, the junction contained 4 bases not matched to a gene. CDR3 length: 15 amino acids. The germline V gene has CDR1 SGHRS and CDR2 YFSETQ. The CDR3 reads CASSKQGAAYNEQFF. DNA of the CDR3: TGCGCCAGCAGCAAACAGGGGGCTGCCTACAATGAGCAGTTCTTC.

V and J are TRBV7-3 and TRBJ1-1, with TRBD1 identical over 8 bases. CDR1 and CDR2 from the germline V gene are SGHTA and FQGTGA. The CDR3 contains 14 residues. V lost 5 bases to trimming and J lost 4 bases; unmatched junction nucleotides: 6. In DNA, the CDR3 is TGTGCCAGCAGCCCGGACAGGGAGGCCACTGAAGCTTTCTTT. The encoded protein is CASSPDREATEAFF.

This chain links TRBV7-9 with TRBJ1-5; 7 bases line up with TRBD1. Unmatched junction bases numbered 1, after V lost 1 base and J lost 4 bases. In germline, CDR1 is SEHNR, CDR2 FQNEAQ (reference sequence). The CDR3 sequence is 14 residues long. The chain's CDR3 is CASSLEQGNQPQHF. The CDR3 coding sequence is TGTGCCAGCAGCTTAGAACAGGGGAATCAGCCCCAGCATTTT.

The sample holds a few counts of this clone. The rearrangement links TRBV4-2 to TRBJ1-2; D remains ambiguous. V dropped 0 bases and J dropped 3 bases, with 11 bases sitting between them. Germline CDR1 reads LGHNA; CDR2 reads YNFKEQ. The CDR3 contains 15 residues. This chain's CDR3 is CASSQDLGRDYGYTF. Here the CDR3 DNA reads TGTGCCAGCAGCCAAGATCTGGGGAGAGACTATGGCTACACCTTC.

This chain uses TRBV19 with TRBJ1-2, with TRBD1 matching over 9 bases. Germline V gene data show CDR1 as LNHDA and CDR2 as SQIVND (reference sequence). The CDR3 has 17 residues. J gave up 0 bases and V 5 bases, and 10 bases lay outside the gene matches. The chain's CDR3 is CASSFHRGQKANYGYTF. The CDR3 DNA follows: TGTGCCAGTAGTTTTCACAGGGGGCAAAAGGCTAACTATGGCTACACCTTC.

The CDR3 protein is CATSTKRGTEAFF. In nucleotides, the CDR3 is TGTGCCACCAGCACAAAACGGGGGACTGAAGCTTTCTTT. This chain connects TRBV15 to TRBJ1-1; perhaps TRBD1 as D (5 bases). Trimming removed 4 bases from V and 5 bases from J, with 11 bases in between. This CDR3 comprises 13 residues. CDR1 and CDR2 (germline): LNHNV, YYDKDF (reference sequence).

CDR3 DNA sequence: TGTGCCAGCAGCCACGGTAGCGGGGTTTCAGATGAGCAGTTCTTC. Its translation: CASSHGSGVSDEQFF. This chain connects TRBV7-3 to TRBJ2-1; 8 bases fit TRBD2. Germline values: CDR1 SGHTA, CDR2 FQGTGA. The ends lost 5 bases at V and 8 bases at J; junction bases unmatched: 11. The CDR3 covers 15 residues.

The rearrangement links TRBV7-9 to TRBJ2-1; unclear D gene. The CDR3 length is 16 residues. V was clipped by 1 base and J by 10 bases, with 20 bases between them. In germline, CDR1 is SEHNR, CDR2 FQNEAQ (reference sequence). Here the CDR3 DNA reads TGTGCCAGCAGCTTAGTTGAGTCGCGGCGTAATTCAGAGCAGTTCTTC. It yields the protein CASSLVESRRNSEQFF.

This chain links TRBV2 with TRBJ1-5; D might be TRBD1 (6 bases). V lost 6 bases and J 5 bases, leaving 17 bases between the germline ends. The germline gives CDR1 SNHLY, CDR2 FYNNEI. The CDR3 sequence is 15 residues long. In nucleotides, the CDR3 is TGTGCCAGCAGGGCACCAGGGGTATCCGATCAGCCCCAGCATTTT. Amino acid sequence: CASRAPGVSDQPQHF.

This sequence joins TRBV15 and TRBJ2-3; D gene uncertain. The CDR3 totals 13 residues. Germline values: CDR1 LNHNV, CDR2 YYDKDF (reference sequence). The V end was cut by 2 bases, the J end by 5 bases, with 8 bases between. The DNA of the CDR3 is TGTGCCACCAGCAGACAGGTGGGAGATACGCAGTATTTT. This encodes CATSRQVGDTQYF.

In its sample, this clone was seen a few times. This chain uses TRBV30 with TRBJ1-2; 8 bases are shared with TRBD1. V shed 1 base, J shed 5 bases, and the junction held 3 bases outside the gene matches. Per germline, CDR1 GTSNPN and CDR2 SVGIG (reference sequence). The CDR3 has 13 amino acids. The CDR3 here is CAWSDRGTYGYTF. The DNA for the CDR3 is TGTGCCTGGAGTGACAGGGGGACATATGGCTACACCTTC.

This chain connects TRBV6-4 to TRBJ2-3; TRBD2 agrees at 10 bases. Trimming removed 3 bases from V and 4 bases from J; junction bases left unmatched: 7. Germline CDR1 is MRHNA and CDR2 is SNTAGT. CDR3 size: 16 residues. This chain's CDR3 is CASSESGLASADTQYF. The DNA of the CDR3 is TGTGCCAGCAGTGAATCGGGACTAGCGAGCGCAGATACGCAGTATTTT.

This chain uses TRBV5-1 with TRBJ2-7; unclear D gene. CDR3 length equals 11 residues. The V end was cut by 4 bases, the J end by 5 bases, with 7 bases between. CDR1 SGHRS and CDR2 YFSETQ come from the germline V gene. The CDR3 loop reads CASSINNEQYF. In nucleotides, the CDR3 is TGCGCCAGCAGCATTAACAACGAGCAGTACTTC.

The chain has TRBV5-1 and TRBJ2-5; maybe TRBD1 (7 bases). The ends were cut back, 0 bases at V and 3 bases at J, with 12 bases in the middle. The CDR3 covers 15 residues. Germline CDR1 is SGHRS and CDR2 is YFSETQ. CDR3 amino acids: CASSLAAGGKETQYF. The CDR3, as DNA: TGCGCCAGCAGCTTGGCCGCAGGGGGGAAAGAGACCCAGTACTTC.

The chain is built from TRBV6-5 and TRBJ1-2; 8 nucleotides line up with TRBD1. Germline V CDR1 and CDR2: MNHEY, SVGAGI. This CDR3 spans 15 amino acids. J was trimmed by 1 base and V by 0 bases; bases with no gene match: 1. CDR3 coding DNA: TGTGCCAGCAGTTACTCAACAGGGGGTAACTATGGCTACACCTTC. Translating gives CASSYSTGGNYGYTF.

The chain has TRBV19 and TRBJ1-2; D gene unclear. The CDR3 is 14 residues long. Trimming stripped 10 bases from V and 2 bases from J, with 17 bases between. The germline V gene has CDR1 LNHDA and CDR2 SQIVND (reference sequence). CDR3 in DNA: TGTGCCACCTCGGGAGAGGGATCGAACTATGGCTACACCTTC. Translating it yields CATSGEGSNYGYTF.